The 18 T cell receptor beta chains listed next were all sequenced from one sample in a study of cytotoxic CD8 clonotypes in ibrutinib-treated CLL. The method was immunoSEQ multiplex PCR; TCRdb's version includes in-frame clones alone and lacks a portion of them. In the table there are about 24,000 clones, around four fifths of which are singletons. Sequences were derived from PBMCs, sampled before ibrutinib treatment. These TCRs come from a human donor with chronic lymphocytic leukemia.

The J gene is TRBJ1-1, the V gene TRBV28, with 11 bases that match TRBD1. Trimming at V came to 4 bases and at J to 6 bases, leaving 4 bases not matched to a gene. The germline gives CDR1 MDHEN, CDR2 SYDVKM. The CDR3 is 14 amino acids. Here the CDR3 reads CASSSGQGAAEAFF. DNA of the CDR3: TGTGCCAGCAGTTCTGGACAGGGGGCGGCTGAAGCTTTCTTT.

The count of this clone is one. The genes are TRBV27 and TRBJ2-1, with D possibly matching TRBD2 (6 bases). The CDR3 sequence is 16 residues long. Per the germline V gene, CDR1 is MNHEY and CDR2 is SMNVEV (reference sequence). The V gene lost 11 bases and the J gene lost 4 bases, with 24 bases spanning the gap. The CDR3 spells CACGEDGRPGYNEQFF. DNA for the CDR3: TGTGCCTGCGGGGAGGATGGGAGGCCAGGGTACAATGAGCAGTTCTTC.

The chain recombines TRBV5-1 with TRBJ2-5; 8 bases agree with TRBD1. Unmatched junction bases numbered 12, after V lost 3 bases and J lost 2 bases. The CDR3 totals 17 residues. From germline, CDR1 is SGHRS and CDR2 YFSETQ. The CDR3 reads CASSWLLPDRGQETQYF. CDR3 sequence (DNA): TGCGCCAGCAGCTGGCTACTTCCAGACAGGGGACAAGAGACCCAGTACTTC.

This clone was counted only a few times. The V call is TRBV5-4, the J call TRBJ2-7; tentative D call: TRBD2 (6 bases). Germline CDR1 and CDR2: SGHNT and YYREEE (reference sequence). The V gene lost 5 bases and the J gene lost 7 bases, with 19 bases spanning the gap. CDR3 length equals 14 residues. The CDR3 reads CASRGTGPDGEQYF. Written as DNA, the CDR3 is TGTGCCAGCAGGGGGACTGGACCGGATGGAGAGCAGTACTTC.

The J gene is TRBJ1-3, the V gene TRBV9, with D hard to call. Germline CDR1 SGDLS, CDR2 YYNGEE. This CDR3 spans 15 amino acids. Between the trimmed V and J ends, which lost 1 base and 4 bases, there was a span of 12 bases. CDR3 in DNA: TGTGCCAGCAGCGTATCCGTCCTAGGGGGAAACACCATATATTTT. Its translation: CASSVSVLGGNTIYF.

This rearrangement joins TRBV11-1 to TRBJ1-2; 7 bases map to TRBD1. Trimming took 8 bases from V and 4 from J; bases not matched to a gene: 16. CDR1 and CDR2 from the germline V gene are SGHAT and FQDESV (reference sequence). The CDR3 has 16 amino acids. The CDR3 nucleotides are TGTGCCAGCTCGGGAGCAGGGGTGGACAGGATCTATGGCTACACCTTC. Encoded protein: CASSGAGVDRIYGYTF.

Only a few counts were recorded for this clone. The chain recombines TRBV27 with TRBJ2-1; D unclear. The CDR3 extends over 18 amino acids. CDR1 is MNHEY, CDR2 SMNVEV, per germline (reference sequence). Between the trimmed V and J ends, which lost 4 bases and 0 bases, there was a span of 19 bases. CDR3 bases: TGTGCCAGCAGTTACTCCGGCCCAATCTCTAGCTCCTACAATGAGCAGTTCTTC. It yields the protein CASSYSGPISSSYNEQFF.

J is TRBJ2-7 and V is TRBV28; the match to TRBD1 covers 10 bases. Trimming removed 4 bases from V and 2 bases from J; junction bases left unmatched: 5. Looked up from germline, CDR1 is MDHEN and CDR2 is SYDVKM. This CDR3 spans 15 amino acids. DNA for the CDR3: TGTGCCAGCAGTTACACCGGGACAGGGGCCTACGAGCAGTACTTC. The encoded protein is CASSYTGTGAYEQYF.

This clone was recorded only once. The chain links TRBV7-6 to TRBJ1-2, with D possibly matching TRBD1 (6 bases). V was clipped by 1 base and J by 8 bases, with 17 bases between them. Looked up from germline, CDR1 is SGHVS and CDR2 is FNYEAQ. This CDR3 is 15 amino acids long. The CDR3 sequence is CASSLGKDSPGGYTF. The CDR3 nucleotides are TGTGCCAGCAGCTTAGGCAAGGACAGCCCGGGCGGCTACACCTTC.

This rearrangement joins TRBV7-2 to TRBJ1-1; unclear D gene. V was shortened by 2 bases and J by 4 bases, with 8 bases between the two germline ends. CDR1 is SGHTA and CDR2 is FQGNSA in the germline V gene. This CDR3 spans 13 amino acids. The CDR3 coding sequence is TGTGCCAGCAGCTTACACATGACCACTGAAGCTTTCTTT. Its translation is CASSLHMTTEAFF.

The chain combines TRBV19 with TRBJ2-5, with 14 bases that match TRBD2. V lost 4 bases, J lost 2 bases, and 3 bases stayed unmatched. Germline V gene data show CDR1 as LNHDA and CDR2 as SQIVND (reference sequence). This CDR3 has 16 amino acids. For the CDR3, the DNA is TGTGCCAGTAGTACTGGACTAGCGGGAGGACAAGAGACCCAGTACTTC. This encodes CASSTGLAGGQETQYF. Full variable domain (rest looked up from reference TRBV19 and TRBJ2-5): DGGITQSPKYLFRKEGQNVTLSCEQNLNHDAMYWYRQDPGQGLRLIYYSQIVNDFQKGDIAEGYSVSREKKESFPLTVTSAQKNPTAFYLCASSTGLAGGQETQYFGPGTRLLVL.

This rearrangement joins TRBV15 to TRBJ1-5; D is undetermined. The CDR3 is made up of 16 amino acids. The V and J ends lost 3 bases and 1 base respectively, with 13 bases between them. The germline gives CDR1 LNHNV, CDR2 YYDKDF (reference sequence). DNA of the CDR3: TGTGCCACCAGCAGCTTCAAAAGGTTGAGCAATCAGCCCCAGCATTTT. Its protein is CATSSFKRLSNQPQHF.

The genes are TRBV4-1 and TRBJ1-1; possibly TRBD1 for D (6 bases). Germline V CDR1 and CDR2: MGHRA, YSYEKL. V lost 4 bases, J lost 1 base, and 16 bases lay in between. This CDR3 is 16 amino acids long. This CDR3 is CASSPLGGGTNTEAFF. The CDR3 region has the DNA TGCGCCAGCAGCCCCCTGGGAGGGGGTACGAACACTGAAGCTTTCTTT.

The chain links TRBV11-2 to TRBJ2-3, with no clear D. The CDR3 has 15 residues. Germline lookup yields CDR1 SGHAT and CDR2 FQNNGV. The V and J ends lost 2 bases and 4 bases respectively, with 13 bases between them. The CDR3 bases are TGTGCCAGCAGCTTATGGTCTACAGTAGCAGATACGCAGTATTTT. Its translation: CASSLWSTVADTQYF.

The chain employs TRBV30 and TRBJ1-5; 7 bases agree with TRBD1. There are 13 residues in the CDR3. Germline CDR1 GTSNPN, CDR2 SVGIG (reference sequence). J lost 5 bases, V lost 3 bases, and 4 bases had no gene match. The CDR3 region is CAWSTTGDQPQHF. The CDR3, as DNA: TGTGCCTGGAGCACTACAGGGGATCAGCCCCAGCATTTT.

The J gene is TRBJ2-1, the V gene TRBV11-2; no firm D call. V lost 4 bases and J 5 bases, leaving 9 bases between the germline ends. The CDR3 runs to 13 residues. The germline gives CDR1 SGHAT, CDR2 FQNNGV. CDR3 sequence (DNA): TGTGCCAGCAGCTCCGGCCGGAACAATGAGCAGTTCTTC. It yields the protein CASSSGRNNEQFF.

This rearrangement joins TRBV4-1 to TRBJ2-7, with D unresolved. The CDR3 totals 14 residues. Deletions cut 2 bases from V and 0 bases from J, with 8 bases between. In germline, CDR1 is MGHRA, CDR2 YSYEKL. The DNA of the CDR3 is TGCGCCAGCAGCCAAAAAATCCCCTCCTACGAGCAGTACTTC. It is translated as CASSQKIPSYEQYF.

The chain links TRBV10-3 to TRBJ2-3; D is unresolved. The CDR3 loop spans 11 amino acids. Germline V gene sequence: CDR1 ENHRY, CDR2 SYGVKD. The V end lost 3 bases, the J end lost 7 bases, and 5 bases lay between the germline ends. CDR3 in amino acids: CAISDQYTQYF. The CDR3 DNA sequence: TGTGCCATCAGTGATCAGTATACGCAGTATTTT.